This T cell receptor (beta chain) originates from a study of post-analysis software for immune sequencing data. Overall study context: Patients had relapsing-remitting, secondary progressive or progressive-relapsing multiple sclerosis; some lacked subtype. Findings and caveats of the study: The normalized Chao1 diversity of multiple sclerosis patients was significantly lower than that of controls. TRBV5-6, TRBV5-1 and TRBV20-1 belonged to a set of about 5 TRBV segments that were more frequent in patients than controls. Batch-matched samples strongly co-clustered by F measure.

Trimming removed 8 bases at V and 7 bases at J, with 20 bases between. The CDR3 length is 14 residues. CDR1 is MNHNY, CDR2 SVGAGI, per germline (reference sequence). A remark on this clonotype: What it recognizes is unknown.

TCR beta cDNA libraries had unique molecular identifiers. Input amounts of roughly 1 to 10 million T cells were used. These gave roughly 0.5 million cDNA molecules, so each molecule approximated one T cell. Each CDR3 protein gets one entry after TCRdb re-called the PCR reads with MiXCR. The sample has a few hundred thousand distinct CDR3 sequences, around a third seen once; the top ten hold around 6.1%. The chain has TRBV6-6 and TRBJ1-2; D may be TRBD1 (6 bases). The TCR comes from a girl aged 2-17 years with multiple sclerosis. Sequenced material: blood. The CDR3 DNA follows: TGTGCCAGCCATGACAGGCCAAAATTGTTTGGCTACACCTTC. Protein: CASHDRPKLFGYTF.